Detailed here is one T cell receptor (beta chain). The data were taken from a study of blood T cell repertoires in COVID-19. Turning to the study itself: T cells, B-cell-depleted T cells, or PBMCs provided the cDNA or gDNA that served as material.

Authors' analysis steps: Cell counts per sample came from amplifying reference gene primers. Data came from immunoSEQ multiplex PCR; TCRdb stores just in-frame clones and leaves some out. V and J calls and clone size are as listed in that table; D and trimming were resolved from the DNA. The sample holds about 240,000 clones; 65% to 90% are singletons and the top ten take 4% to 6%. Germline CDR1 is SGHRS and CDR2 is YFSETQ. The CDR3 spans 16 residues. Deletions cut 6 bases from V and 1 base from J, with 19 bases between. The TCR comes from a man between 45 and 60 years old with COVID-19, enrolled during active disease. The sample taken for sequencing was peripheral blood. J is TRBJ1-1 and V is TRBV5-1; possibly TRBD1 for D (5 bases). CDR3 DNA: TGCGCCAGCACCCGGCTACCAACTGGACAGAACACTGAAGCTTTCTTT. Amino acid sequence: CASTRLPTGQNTEAFF.